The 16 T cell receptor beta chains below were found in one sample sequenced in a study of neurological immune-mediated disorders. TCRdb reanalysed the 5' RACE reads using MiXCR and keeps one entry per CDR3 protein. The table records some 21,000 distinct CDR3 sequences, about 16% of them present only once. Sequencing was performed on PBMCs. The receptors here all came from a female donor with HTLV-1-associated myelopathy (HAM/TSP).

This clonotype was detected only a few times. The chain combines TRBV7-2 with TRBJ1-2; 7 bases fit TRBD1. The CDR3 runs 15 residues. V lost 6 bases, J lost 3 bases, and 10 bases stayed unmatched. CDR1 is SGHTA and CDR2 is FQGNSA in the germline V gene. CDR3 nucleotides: TGTGCCAGCAGTGTCCATGGACAGGTCTACTATGGCTACACCTTC. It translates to CASSVHGQVYYGYTF.

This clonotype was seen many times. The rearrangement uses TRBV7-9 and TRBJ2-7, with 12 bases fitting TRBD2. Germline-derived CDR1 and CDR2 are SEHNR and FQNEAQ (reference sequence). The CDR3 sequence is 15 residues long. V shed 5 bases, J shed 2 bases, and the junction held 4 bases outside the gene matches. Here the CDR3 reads CASSRTSGATYEQYF. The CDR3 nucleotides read TGTGCCAGCAGCCGGACTAGCGGGGCCACCTACGAGCAGTACTTC. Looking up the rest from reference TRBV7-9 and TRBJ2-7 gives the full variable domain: DTGVSQNPRHKITKRGQNVTFRCDPISEHNRLYWYRQTLGQGPEFLTYFQNEAQLEKSRLLSDRFSAERPKGSFSTLEIQRTEQGDSAMYLCASSRTSGATYEQYFGPGTRLTVT.

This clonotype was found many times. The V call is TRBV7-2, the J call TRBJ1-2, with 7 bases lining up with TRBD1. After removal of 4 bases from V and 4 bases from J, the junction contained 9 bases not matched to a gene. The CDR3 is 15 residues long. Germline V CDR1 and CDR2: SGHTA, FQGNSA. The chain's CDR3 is CASSYRTGDSYGYTF. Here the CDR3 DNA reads TGTGCCAGCAGCTACCGGACAGGTGACTCCTATGGCTACACCTTC.

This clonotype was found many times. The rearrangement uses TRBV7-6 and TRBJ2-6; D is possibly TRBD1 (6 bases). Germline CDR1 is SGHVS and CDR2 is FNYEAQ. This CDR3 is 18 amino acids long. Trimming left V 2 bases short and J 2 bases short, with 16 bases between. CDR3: CASSLQGRGAAGANVLTF. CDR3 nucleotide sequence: TGTGCCAGCAGCTTACAGGGGAGAGGGGCCGCTGGGGCCAACGTCCTGACTTTC.

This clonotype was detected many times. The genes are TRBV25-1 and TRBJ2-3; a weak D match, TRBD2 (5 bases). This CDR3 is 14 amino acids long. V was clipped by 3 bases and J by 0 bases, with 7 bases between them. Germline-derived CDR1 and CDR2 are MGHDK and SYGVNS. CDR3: CASSDDYSTDTQYF. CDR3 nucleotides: TGTGCCAGCAGTGACGACTATAGCACAGATACGCAGTATTTT.

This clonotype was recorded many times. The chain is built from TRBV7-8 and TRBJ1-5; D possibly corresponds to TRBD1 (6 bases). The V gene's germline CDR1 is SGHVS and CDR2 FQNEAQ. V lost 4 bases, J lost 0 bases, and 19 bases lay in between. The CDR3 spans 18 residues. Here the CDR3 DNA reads TGTGCCAGCAGCTCAAAACGCGACAGGTTCGATAGCAATCAGCCCCAGCATTTT. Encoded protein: CASSSKRDRFDSNQPQHF.

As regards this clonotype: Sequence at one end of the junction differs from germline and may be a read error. In DNA, the CDR3 is TGTGCTAGCGGTTTGGTGGACAGGGGGATTGGACAGCCCCAGCATTTT. Protein product: CASGLVDRGIGQPQHF. The chain joins TRBV12-5 to TRBJ1-5, with 10 bases identical to TRBD1. This CDR3 is 16 amino acids long. Germline V lookup: CDR1 LGHNT, CDR2 FRNRAP.

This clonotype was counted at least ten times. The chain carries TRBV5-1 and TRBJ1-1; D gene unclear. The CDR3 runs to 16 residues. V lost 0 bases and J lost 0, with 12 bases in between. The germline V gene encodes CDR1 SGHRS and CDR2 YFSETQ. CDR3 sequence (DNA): TGCGCCAGCAGCTTGGCCGGCAGTACAATGAACACTGAAGCTTTCTTT. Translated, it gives CASSLAGSTMNTEAFF.

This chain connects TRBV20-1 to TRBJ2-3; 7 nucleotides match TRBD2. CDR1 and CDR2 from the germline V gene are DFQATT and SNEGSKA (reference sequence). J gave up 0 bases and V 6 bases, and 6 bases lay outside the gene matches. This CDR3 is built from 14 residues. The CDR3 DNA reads TGCAGTGCCCGTAGCGGGCCGAGCACAGATACGCAGTATTTT. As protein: CSARSGPSTDTQYF.

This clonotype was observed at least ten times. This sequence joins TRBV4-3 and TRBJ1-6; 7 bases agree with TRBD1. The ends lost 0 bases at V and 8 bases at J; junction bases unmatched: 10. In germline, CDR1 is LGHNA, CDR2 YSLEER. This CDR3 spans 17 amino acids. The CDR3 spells CASSQEWDSSLYSPLHF. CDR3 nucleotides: TGCGCCAGCAGCCAAGAATGGGACAGCTCGCTTTATTCACCCCTCCACTTT.

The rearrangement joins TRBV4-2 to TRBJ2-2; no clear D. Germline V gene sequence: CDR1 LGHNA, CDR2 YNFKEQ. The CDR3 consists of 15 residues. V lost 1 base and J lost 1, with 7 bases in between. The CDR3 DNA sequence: TGTGCCAGCAGCCAAGGGTCGCGGAACACCGGGGAGCTGTTTTTT. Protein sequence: CASSQGSRNTGELFF.

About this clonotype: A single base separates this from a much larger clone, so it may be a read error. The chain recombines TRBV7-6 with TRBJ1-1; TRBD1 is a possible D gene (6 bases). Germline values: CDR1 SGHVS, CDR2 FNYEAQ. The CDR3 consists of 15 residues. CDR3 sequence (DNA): TGTGTCAGCAGCTCAAATACAGGGATGAACACTGAAGCTTTCTTT. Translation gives CVSSSNTGMNTEAFF.

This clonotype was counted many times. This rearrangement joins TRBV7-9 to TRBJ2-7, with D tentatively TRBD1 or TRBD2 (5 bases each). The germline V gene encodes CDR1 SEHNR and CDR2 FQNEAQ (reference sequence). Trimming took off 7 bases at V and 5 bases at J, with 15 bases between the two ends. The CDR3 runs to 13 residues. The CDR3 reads CASKPHGTDEQYF. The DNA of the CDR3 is TGTGCCAGCAAACCACACGGGACGGACGAGCAGTACTTC.

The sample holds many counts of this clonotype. The CDR3 reads CASRPQTGPYGYTF. The CDR3 DNA sequence: TGTGCCAGCAGGCCTCAGACAGGCCCCTATGGCTACACCTTC. The chain uses TRBV12-3 or TRBV12-4 and TRBJ1-2, with a possible D match to TRBD1 (6 bases). V lost 6 bases and J lost 4, with 15 bases in between. The length of the CDR3 is 14 residues.

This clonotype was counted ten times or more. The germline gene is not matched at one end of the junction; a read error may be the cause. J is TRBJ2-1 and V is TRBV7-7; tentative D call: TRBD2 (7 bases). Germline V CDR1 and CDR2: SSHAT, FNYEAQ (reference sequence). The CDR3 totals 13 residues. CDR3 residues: CASSLGGANEQFF. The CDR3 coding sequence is TGTGCTAGCAGCTTAGGGGGGGCCAATGAGCAGTTCTTC.

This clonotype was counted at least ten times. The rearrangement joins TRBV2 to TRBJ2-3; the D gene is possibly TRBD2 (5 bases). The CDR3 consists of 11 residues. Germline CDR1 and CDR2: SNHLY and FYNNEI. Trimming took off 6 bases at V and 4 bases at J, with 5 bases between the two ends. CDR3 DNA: TGTGCCAGCAGAGCGGCAGATACGCAGTATTTT. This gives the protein CASRAADTQYF.